These 30 T cell receptor beta chains were sequenced from one sample in a study of blood T cell repertoires in COVID-19. Using immunoSEQ multiplex PCR, the repertoire was profiled, and TCRdb retains in-frame clones only, with some absent. The sample includes about 260,000 clones, over 75% of them seen just once. Input material: peripheral blood. The receptors come from a woman in her forties or fifties with acute or convalescent COVID-19.

This sequence joins TRBV19 and TRBJ2-7; 11 bases are a match to TRBD2. V lost 11 bases and J lost 1; bases outside the gene matches: 10. The CDR3 length is 15 residues. CDR1 and CDR2 (germline): LNHDA, SQIVND (reference sequence). CDR3 protein: CAGGTGTSGSYEQYF. The DNA for the CDR3 is TGTGCCGGGGGGACCGGGACTAGCGGTTCCTACGAGCAGTACTTC.

The chain recombines TRBV7-2 with TRBJ1-6; 8 positions agree with TRBD1. This CDR3 contains 16 residues. Germline-derived CDR1 and CDR2 are SGHTA and FQGNSA. V gave up 1 base and J gave up 4 bases; unmatched junction bases: 3. The CDR3 DNA is TGTGCCAGCAGCTTAGGGACAGGGTTATATAATTCACCCCTCCACTTT. Translation gives CASSLGTGLYNSPLHF.

V and J are TRBV4-2 and TRBJ1-6; D is ambiguous. V was clipped by 0 bases and J by 7 bases, with 4 bases between them. The CDR3 covers 13 residues. Germline V gives CDR1 LGHNA, CDR2 YNFKEQ. In DNA form, the CDR3 reads TGTGCCAGCAGCCAAGATCAGAATTCACCCCTCCACTTT. Its translation is CASSQDQNSPLHF.

The chain joins TRBV4-1 to TRBJ1-5; no firm D call. Germline CDR1 and CDR2: MGHRA and YSYEKL. V was clipped by 6 bases and J by 5 bases, with 11 bases between them. The CDR3 covers 13 residues. The CDR3 bases are TGCGCCAGCAGTTACAGTTATGATCAGCCCCAGCATTTT. It is translated as CASSYSYDQPQHF.

The V and J genes are TRBV15 and TRBJ2-1, with 9 positions matching TRBD1. V gave up 4 bases and J gave up 4 bases; unmatched junction bases: 5. This CDR3 is 15 amino acids long. CDR1 and CDR2 from the germline V gene are LNHNV and YYDKDF (reference sequence). The CDR3 region has the DNA TGTGCCACCAGCATCGGGACAGGGAAATACAATGAGCAGTTCTTC. It yields the protein CATSIGTGKYNEQFF.

The V and J genes are TRBV27 and TRBJ1-3, with D maybe TRBD1 (5 bases). Trimming removed 5 bases from V and 2 bases from J, with 19 bases in between. Germline values: CDR1 MNHEY, CDR2 SMNVEV (reference sequence). CDR3 length equals 17 residues. CDR3 sequence reads: CASSPGQGRPAGNTIYF. CDR3 coding DNA: TGTGCCAGCAGTCCTGGGCAGGGTCGCCCCGCTGGAAACACCATATATTTT.

The V call is TRBV6-5, the J call TRBJ1-2; tentative D call: TRBD1 (6 bases). The CDR3 sequence is 15 residues long. Trimming stripped 5 bases from V and 4 bases from J, with 17 bases between. Germline assignment: CDR1 MNHEY and CDR2 SVGAGI. The CDR3 loop is CASSHGTLLRYGYTF. The CDR3, as DNA: TGTGCCAGCAGTCACGGGACACTACTCCGCTATGGCTACACCTTC.

CDR3 region: CSVDNPGTSGRNEQFF. The CDR3 nucleotides are TGCAGCGTCGATAACCCCGGGACTAGCGGGAGAAATGAGCAGTTCTTC. The chain carries TRBV29-1 and TRBJ2-1; TRBD2 aligns across 14 bases. Germline V gives CDR1 SQVTM, CDR2 ANQGSEA. The length of the CDR3 is 16 residues. J lost 7 bases, V lost 6 bases, and 11 bases had no gene match.

V is TRBV21-1 and J is TRBJ1-5; the table's D call, TRBD1, has no DNA check behind it. TRBV21-1 is tagged as a pseudogene. The CDR3 consists of 15 residues. CDR3 DNA sequence: TGTGCCAGCAGCTTACTCCAGGGTTGCAATCAGCCCCAGCATTTT. Its translation is CASSLLQGCNQPQHF.

The J gene is TRBJ2-7, the V gene TRBV6-6; D perhaps matches TRBD1 (5 bases). V was cut by 7 bases and J by 1 base, with 8 bases left in between. The V gene's germline CDR1 is MNHNY and CDR2 SVGAGI (reference sequence). The CDR3 totals 12 residues. CDR3 region: CASTRQSYEQYF. The CDR3 nucleotides are TGTGCCAGCACCAGACAGTCCTACGAGCAGTACTTC.

The chain links TRBV27 to TRBJ1-4; perhaps TRBD1 as D (6 bases). Germline assignment: CDR1 MNHEY and CDR2 SMNVEV (reference sequence). V was clipped by 2 bases and J by 8 bases, with 18 bases between them. This CDR3 is 16 amino acids long. CDR3 in amino acids: CASSLGPDSRGEKLFF. The CDR3 DNA reads as TGTGCCAGCAGTTTAGGTCCGGACAGCCGCGGAGAAAAACTGTTTTTT.

The chain combines TRBV7-2 with TRBJ2-4; TRBD2 might be the D (6 bases). With 1 base removed from V and 6 bases from J, the gap between germline ends came to 10 bases. Germline-derived CDR1 and CDR2 are SGHTA and FQGNSA. This CDR3 comprises 14 residues. The CDR3 loop is CASSLGLGGNIQYF. CDR3 nucleotides: TGTGCCAGCAGCTTAGGACTAGGAGGAAACATTCAGTACTTC.

The V and J genes are TRBV2 and TRBJ1-6; 7 bases agree with TRBD1. Germline assignment: CDR1 SNHLY and CDR2 FYNNEI. The CDR3 sequence is 14 residues long. Germline trimming cut 6 bases from V and 5 bases from J; bases unmatched to any gene: 4. For the CDR3, the DNA is TGTGCCAGCAGATGGGACAGAAATAATTCACCCCTCCACTTT. It is translated as CASRWDRNNSPLHF.

V is TRBV5-1 and J is TRBJ2-3; D is uncertain. Per the germline V gene, CDR1 is SGHRS and CDR2 is YFSETQ. The CDR3 covers 9 residues. The germline V and J ends were trimmed by 4 bases and 11 bases, with 5 bases remaining between them. CDR3: CASSPGQYF. For the CDR3, the DNA is TGCGCCAGCAGCCCGGGGCAGTATTTT.

The chain joins TRBV6-1 to TRBJ1-5; 11 bases match TRBD1. The CDR3 contains 15 residues. Trimming cost V 2 bases and J 6 bases; bases outside gene matches: 3. Germline V gene lookup returns CDR1 MNHNS and CDR2 SASEGT. The chain's CDR3 is CASSERGQGAQPQHF. Here the CDR3 DNA reads TGTGCCAGCAGTGAAAGAGGACAGGGGGCTCAGCCCCAGCATTTT.

The chain carries TRBV2 and TRBJ1-1; D remains ambiguous. CDR3 length: 12 amino acids. Germline V gives CDR1 SNHLY, CDR2 FYNNEI. Trimming pared 5 bases from V and 2 bases from J, leaving 6 bases between. The CDR3: CASSITNTEAFF. The CDR3 DNA sequence: TGTGCCAGCAGTATCACAAACACTGAAGCTTTCTTT.

The chain is built from TRBV5-6 and TRBJ2-2, with D perhaps matching TRBD2 (5 bases). CDR1 is SGHDT and CDR2 is YYEEEE in the germline V gene. Trimming pared 0 bases from V and 3 bases from J, leaving 9 bases between. CDR3 length equals 15 residues. The CDR3 here is CASSLDGGYTGELFF. As DNA, the CDR3 is TGTGCCAGCAGCTTGGACGGAGGATACACCGGGGAGCTGTTTTTT.

The chain has TRBV29-1 and TRBJ2-2, with 15 bases fitting TRBD2. Looked up from germline, CDR1 is SQVTM and CDR2 is ANQGSEA. After removal of 4 bases from V and 6 bases from J, the junction contained 9 bases not matched to a gene. The CDR3 sequence is 17 residues long. CDR3 DNA sequence: TGCAGCGTTGGCCCGGGACTAGCGGGAGGAGGGGCCGGGGAGCTGTTTTTT. Its translation: CSVGPGLAGGGAGELFF.

The chain joins TRBV28 to TRBJ1-1; 8 bases align to TRBD1. Germline V gives CDR1 MDHEN, CDR2 SYDVKM. Unmatched junction bases numbered 6, after V lost 3 bases and J lost 6 bases. There are 14 residues in the CDR3. The CDR3 sequence is CASSFLQGAAEAFF. The CDR3 coding sequence is TGTGCCAGCAGTTTCCTCCAGGGGGCCGCTGAAGCTTTCTTT.

The V and J genes are TRBV2 and TRBJ1-2, with 11 bases identical to TRBD1. From germline, CDR1 is SNHLY and CDR2 FYNNEI. The junction had 1 base not matched to a gene; V was cut back by 4 bases and J by 3 bases. This CDR3 is 14 amino acids long. The CDR3 spells CASSGTGGDYGYTF. The CDR3 DNA reads TGTGCCAGCAGTGGGACAGGGGGCGACTATGGCTACACCTTC.

The chain recombines TRBV10-2 with TRBJ1-4, with D possibly being TRBD1 (5 bases). CDR3 size: 13 residues. Between the trimmed V and J ends, which lost 6 bases and 5 bases, there was a span of 10 bases. In germline, CDR1 is WSHSY, CDR2 SAAADI. DNA of the CDR3: TGCGCCAGCAGGGCGGGACGGAATGAAAAACTGTTTTTT. Its translation: CASRAGRNEKLFF.

The chain carries TRBV7-9 and TRBJ2-1, with 12 bases identical to TRBD2. Trimming took 2 bases from V and 8 from J; bases not matched to a gene: 10. CDR1 is SEHNR, CDR2 FQNEAQ, per germline (reference sequence). The CDR3 totals 17 residues. CDR3 amino acids: CASSLLGLAGGPYEQFF. CDR3 in DNA: TGTGCCAGCAGCTTATTGGGGCTAGCGGGAGGGCCATATGAGCAGTTCTTC.

Notes on this clone: The sample has other DNA sequences that encode this CDR3 too. V gene TRBV18 combines with J gene TRBJ1-4; 8 nucleotides match TRBD1. Germline CDR1 KGHSH, CDR2 LQKENI. The CDR3 length is 14 residues. The J segment lost 8 bases and the V segment lost 3 bases, leaving 5 bases of the junction unmatched. The CDR3 sequence is CASSPDRVREKLFF. The CDR3 DNA follows: TGTGCCAGCTCACCGGACAGGGTTCGAGAAAAACTGTTTTTT.

The CDR3: CASSRRQVDTQYF. The DNA of the CDR3 is TGTGCCAGCAGCCGAAGACAGGTAGATACGCAGTATTTT. The rearrangement links TRBV16 to TRBJ2-3; maybe TRBD1 (6 bases). The CDR3 extends over 13 amino acids. Germline CDR1 reads KGHSY; CDR2 reads FQNENV. V lost 4 bases and J 5 bases, leaving 10 bases between the germline ends.

This clone was observed once. The chain is built from TRBV11-2 and TRBJ2-3; 8 nucleotides align to TRBD2. CDR1 and CDR2 from the germline V gene are SGHAT and FQNNGV. V lost 4 bases and J lost 3; bases outside the gene matches: 3. This CDR3 has 14 residues. The CDR3 is CASSSGLVTDTQYF. CDR3 DNA: TGTGCCAGCAGCTCGGGACTAGTTACAGATACGCAGTATTTT.

This chain connects TRBV2 to TRBJ1-2; 10 nucleotides line up with TRBD1. The trim removed 3 bases at V and 7 bases at J, leaving 5 bases unmatched. Germline lookup yields CDR1 SNHLY and CDR2 FYNNEI. The CDR3 sequence is 14 residues long. The CDR3 nucleotides read TGTGCCAGCAGTGAGGAGACAGGGGGCGTTGGCTACACCTTC. Its translation: CASSEETGGVGYTF.

V gene TRBV18 combines with J gene TRBJ2-3, with D unresolved. The CDR3 runs 13 residues. The V end was cut by 3 bases, the J end by 4 bases, with 8 bases between. Germline V CDR1 and CDR2: KGHSH, LQKENI. The CDR3 coding sequence is TGTGCCAGCTCACCTCGAACGGCAGATACGCAGTATTTT. This gives the protein CASSPRTADTQYF. Using reference TRBV18 and TRBJ2-3 for the parts outside the CDR3, the full variable domain is NAGVMQNPRHLVRRRGQEARLRCSPMKGHSHVYWYRQLPEEGLKFMVYLQKENIIDESGMPKERFSAEFPKEGPSILRIQQVVRGDSAAYFCASSPRTADTQYFGPGTRLTVL.

The chain combines TRBV5-4 with TRBJ2-7, with D possibly matching TRBD2 (5 bases). Germline lookup yields CDR1 SGHNT and CDR2 YYREEE (reference sequence). The CDR3 is made up of 15 amino acids. Trimming removed 4 bases from V and 3 bases from J, with 17 bases in between. The CDR3 here is CASSPNAGTNYEQYF. In DNA form, the CDR3 reads TGTGCCAGCAGCCCCAATGCGGGTACCAACTACGAGCAGTACTTC.

This clone was observed a single time. The chain has TRBV4-3 and TRBJ2-4; D perhaps matches TRBD2 (7 bases). The CDR3 runs to 15 residues. Germline V lookup: CDR1 LGHNA, CDR2 YSLEER. Deletions cut 3 bases from V and 6 bases from J, with 15 bases between. The CDR3 reads CASSHVGGQSNIQYF. The CDR3 DNA follows: TGCGCCAGCAGCCATGTCGGGGGGCAGTCAAACATTCAGTACTTC.

In DNA, the CDR3 is TGTGCCACCGCCGCCCCGGGGCAAGAGACCCAGTACTTC. It encodes CATAAPGQETQYF. The J gene is TRBJ2-5, the V gene TRBV24-1, with a possible D match to TRBD2 (5 bases). CDR1 is KGHDR, CDR2 SFDVKD, per germline. CDR3 length equals 13 residues. Trimming removed 9 bases from V and 2 bases from J, with 12 bases in between.